This entry lists 8 T cell receptor beta chains sequenced from one sample in a study of shared clonotypes between healthy human individuals. Generated by immunoSEQ multiplex PCR, the TCRdb table keeps only in-frame clones and is missing some. Found here are about 2.2 million clones, 85% to 95% of them singletons; the top ten hold roughly 1.8%. Selected positively for CCR7 and CD45RO-negative, naive CD8 cells excluded terminally differentiated effector memory CD45RA+ cells. Sequencing was performed on naive CD8+ T cells from PBMCs. The source is a man younger than 35 in good health. Some clones in this sample may be carry-over from other donors' samples.

The chain couples TRBV18 to TRBJ1-6; D call uncertain. Germline lookup yields CDR1 KGHSH and CDR2 LQKENI. V was cut by 3 bases and J by 6 bases, with 9 bases left in between. The CDR3 loop spans 14 amino acids. The CDR3 bases are TGTGCCAGCTCACCGGGGTGGGTTAATTCACCCCTCCACTTT. Its translation is CASSPGWVNSPLHF.

This clone appeared a few times. The same CDR3 can be traced to other DNA sequences in this sample. The genes are TRBV5-1 and TRBJ2-3, with D unresolved. V dropped 3 bases and J dropped 3 bases, with 2 bases sitting between them. This CDR3 region has 11 residues. Germline values: CDR1 SGHRS, CDR2 YFSETQ. As DNA, the CDR3 is TGCGCCAGCAGCTCTACAGATACGCAGTATTTT. This codes for CASSSTDTQYF.

Turning to this clone: The same CDR3 arises from other DNA sequences in this sample as well. The V call is TRBV19, the J call TRBJ2-1; no firm D call. The V end lost 1 base, the J end lost 7 bases, and 5 bases lay between the germline ends. The CDR3 is made up of 12 amino acids. Germline CDR1 LNHDA, CDR2 SQIVND (reference sequence). The CDR3 sequence: CASSIVGNEQFF. The CDR3 nucleotides read TGTGCCAGTAGTATAGTGGGAAATGAGCAGTTCTTC.

The CDR3 DNA reads TGTGCCAGCAGCCCAGGCGGGATTTGGTACTATGGCTACACCTTC. This gives the protein CASSPGGIWYYGYTF. This chain joins TRBV7-8 and TRBJ1-2; D not resolved. Germline V lookup: CDR1 SGHVS, CDR2 FQNEAQ. This CDR3 spans 15 amino acids. Deletions cut 5 bases from V and 3 bases from J, with 16 bases between.

This chain joins TRBV28 and TRBJ2-7, with 8 bases fitting TRBD2. V gave up 3 bases and J gave up 0 bases; unmatched junction bases: 7. Germline V gene data show CDR1 as MDHEN and CDR2 as SYDVKM. CDR3 size: 16 residues. The CDR3 sequence is CASSLALAELSYEQYF. CDR3 in DNA: TGTGCCAGCAGTTTGGCACTAGCGGAACTCTCCTACGAGCAGTACTTC.

The V and J genes are TRBV15 and TRBJ1-2; D possibly corresponds to TRBD1 (6 bases). The V end lost 0 bases, the J end lost 8 bases, and 16 bases lay between the germline ends. CDR3 length: 15 residues. Looked up from germline, CDR1 is LNHNV and CDR2 is YYDKDF (reference sequence). CDR3 nucleotides: TGTGCCACCAGCAGAGATCGAGGGGGTGATTCGGGCTACACCTTC. Encoded protein: CATSRDRGGDSGYTF.

The chain carries TRBV6-5 and TRBJ2-7, with 10 bases matching TRBD2. This CDR3 comprises 15 residues. With V trimmed by 6 bases and J by 0 bases, 5 bases remained unmatched. Germline values: CDR1 MNHEY, CDR2 SVGAGI. As DNA, the CDR3 is TGTGCCAGCAGGATAGGACTAGCGGACTCCTACGAGCAGTACTTC. This sequence encodes CASRIGLADSYEQYF.

This chain connects TRBV30 to TRBJ2-7, with 8 bases that match TRBD1. This CDR3 spans 13 amino acids. Losses at the gene ends were 5 bases for V and 1 base for J; bases not matched to a gene: 4. The V gene's germline CDR1 is GTSNPN and CDR2 SVGIG (reference sequence). CDR3 protein: CAWGGTGSYEQYF. The CDR3 DNA sequence: TGTGCCTGGGGCGGGACAGGTTCCTACGAGCAGTACTTC.